This is a list of T cell receptor beta chains from one sample in a study of T cell responses to AZD1222 COVID-19 vaccine. Produced via immunoSEQ multiplex PCR; TCRdb's table is partial and in-frame only. The table shows about 93,000 clones, with approximately 89% occurring only once. The sample here was peripheral blood, taken on day 0 of AZD1222 vaccination. The receptors here all came from an adult in good health. Both conserved end residues are part of each CDR3. The D gene is left open where the match is weak. Rows may omit the clone size; those that give it use once, few, many or a size class.

>TRBV2|-|-|TRBJ1-2
TGTGCCAGCACCTGGACGTGGGCAGGGGGCTACACCTTC
CASTWTWAGGYTF
>TRBV6-5|-|-|TRBJ1-3
TGTGCCAGCATTAGAAGCTCTGGAAACACCATATATTTT
CASIRSSGNTIYF
>TRBV28|-|-|TRBJ1-4
TGTGCCAGCAGTCTACTCGCACAGGCAAATGAAAAACTGTTTTTT
CASSLLAQANEKLFF
>TRBV9|-|TRBD1|TRBJ2-7
TGTGCCAGCAGGCCCGACAGGGGGTTGGTAGACGAGCAGTACTTC
CASRPDRGLVDEQYF
>TRBV28|-|TRBD2|TRBJ2-1
TGTGCCAGCAGCAGAAGCGGGAGTAGGGGCAATGAGCAGTTCTTC
CASSRSGSRGNEQFF
>TRBV7-9|-|-|TRBJ2-1
TGTGCCAGCAGCTTAGTGGCGGGGAGGTACAATGAGCAGTTCTTC
CASSLVAGRYNEQFF
>TRBV11-3|-|-|TRBJ2-5
TGTGCCAGCAGCTTAAAGCGGCAAGAGACCCAGTACTTC
CASSLKRQETQYF
>TRBV6-2/TRBV6-3|-|TRBD1|TRBJ2-3
TGTGCCAGCAGTATCGGGACAGGGGAGACAGATACGCAGTATTTT
CASSIGTGETDTQYF
>TRBV11-2|-|-|TRBJ2-5
TGTGCCAGCAGCCTAAACTCGGAGACCCAGTACTTC
CASSLNSETQYF
>TRBV2|-|-|TRBJ1-3
TGTGCCAGCAGGAGGGAGGTGTCTGGAAACACCATATATTTT
CASRREVSGNTIYF
>TRBV7-2|-|-|TRBJ1-4
TGTGCCAGCAGCACAGGAGGGGGGAGTAATGAAAAACTGTTTTTT
CASSTGGGSNEKLFF
>TRBV5-1|few|-|TRBJ1-1
TGCGCCAGCAGATCAGGGCGCCCAGCTGGCACTGAAGCTTTCTTT
CASRSGRPAGTEAFF
>TRBV15|-|TRBD2|TRBJ2-3
TGTGCCACCAGCAGACCTAGCGGGAGGGCCATAGATACGCAGTATTTT
CATSRPSGRAIDTQYF
>TRBV12-3/TRBV12-4|-|-|TRBJ2-3
TGTGCCACAAGCCTTAGCGGAGCAGATACGCAGTATTTT
CATSLSGADTQYF
>TRBV6-5|-|TRBD1|TRBJ2-2
TGTGCCAGCAGCGCACAGACAGGGCAGACCGGGGAGCTGTTTTTT
CASSAQTGQTGELFF
>TRBV7-8|-|-|TRBJ2-4
TGTGCCAGCAGCTTAGTTGGCAGGGCCGGGGACATTCAGTACTTC
CASSLVGRAGDIQYF
>TRBV19|-|TRBD2|TRBJ2-2
TGTGCCAGTAGCGAATCCGGGGGGGCCGGGGAGCTGTTTTTT
CASSESGGAGELFF
>TRBV21-1|-|-|TRBJ1-1
TGTGCCAGCAGCAAAGTTTTGGGGCAGGGAGACACTGAAGCTTTCTTT
CASSKVLGQGDTEAFF
>TRBV5-8|-|TRBD1|TRBJ1-2
TGTGCCAGCAGCCCTATTGATGGCGGCAGGGGGTATGGCTACACCTTC
CASSPIDGGRGYGYTF
>TRBV4-1|few|-|TRBJ2-7
TGCGCCAGCAGCCAAGGTTGGGGAGAGCAGTACTTC
CASSQGWGEQYF
>TRBV27|once|-|TRBJ2-5
TGTGCCAGCAGTTTGGGCCCCTCGAAGACCCAGTACTTC
CASSLGPSKTQYF
>TRBV29-1|-|TRBD1|TRBJ2-7
TGCAGCGTTGACGGTTGGGACAGGGGCACCGAGCAGTACTTC
CSVDGWDRGTEQYF
>TRBV2|-|-|TRBJ1-2
TGTGCCAGCAGTGAAGTAGAAGGGAGAGGCTACACCTTC
CASSEVEGRGYTF